A single sample gave rise to the 24 T cell receptor beta chains below, sequenced in a study of cytomegalovirus exposure and HLA in healthy donors. With 60 Vbeta and 13 Jbeta primers, the PCR was carried out. The table came from immunoSEQ multiplex PCR; TCRdb's copy has only in-frame clones and leaves some out. The sample lists roughly 92,000 clones; over 70% were seen once. The sample was PBMCs. The receptors stem from a woman aged 45-65 years in good health and CMV-seropositive.

The J gene is TRBJ2-5, the V gene TRBV11-2; the match to TRBD2 covers 7 bases. The germline gives CDR1 SGHAT, CDR2 FQNNGV. The CDR3 has 14 amino acids. The trim removed 5 bases at V and 1 base at J, leaving 4 bases unmatched. The CDR3 bases are TGTGCCAGCAGCCAGAGCGGGGCCCAAGAGACCCAGTACTTC. It specifies CASSQSGAQETQYF. The full variable domain, completed using reference TRBV11-2 and TRBJ2-5, is EAGVAQSPRYKIIEKRQSVAFWCNPISGHATLYWYQQILGQGPKLLIQFQNNGVVDDSQLPKDRFSAERLKGVDSTLKIQPAKLEDSAVYLCASSQSGAQETQYFGPGTRLLVL.

V is TRBV7-9 and J is TRBJ2-1, with 10 bases that match TRBD2. V lost 3 bases and J lost 3; bases outside the gene matches: 2. CDR3 length: 15 amino acids. CDR1 and CDR2 from the germline V gene are SEHNR and FQNEAQ (reference sequence). The CDR3 here is CASSFSGGFYNEQFF. CDR3 in DNA: TGTGCCAGCAGCTTTAGCGGGGGGTTCTACAATGAGCAGTTCTTC.

The rearrangement joins TRBV7-9 to TRBJ2-3; weak D call: TRBD2 (6 bases). Per the germline V gene, CDR1 is SEHNR and CDR2 is FQNEAQ (reference sequence). With 3 bases removed from V and 5 bases from J, the gap between germline ends came to 12 bases. The CDR3 totals 14 residues. The DNA for the CDR3 is TGTGCCAGCAGCTTGGAGGGAATCCGAGATACGCAGTATTTT. It is translated as CASSLEGIRDTQYF. The entire variable domain, with the rest obtained from reference TRBV7-9 and TRBJ2-3, is as follows: DTGVSQNPRHKITKRGQNVTFRCDPISEHNRLYWYRQTLGQGPEFLTYFQNEAQLEKSRLLSDRFSAERPKGSFSTLEIQRTEQGDSAMYLCASSLEGIRDTQYFGPGTRLTVL.

The CDR3 reads CSVWAGETEAFF. CDR3 nucleotide sequence: TGCAGCGTTTGGGCAGGGGAAACTGAAGCTTTCTTT. This sequence joins TRBV29-1 and TRBJ1-1; D possibly corresponds to TRBD1 (6 bases). The CDR3 is 12 amino acids. Trimming cost V 5 bases and J 5 bases, with 12 bases left between them. Germline assignment: CDR1 SQVTM and CDR2 ANQGSEA. Variable domain in full (rest from reference TRBV29-1 and TRBJ1-1): SAVISQKPSRDICQRGTSLTIQCQVDSQVTMMFWYRQQPGQSLTLIATANQGSEATYESGFVIDKFPISRPNLTFSTLTVSNMSPEDSSIYLCSVWAGETEAFFGQGTRLTVV.

The chain is built from TRBV6-5 and TRBJ1-2; the match to TRBD1 covers 7 bases. The CDR3 loop spans 15 amino acids. Germline V CDR1 and CDR2: MNHEY, SVGAGI. V was clipped by 0 bases and J by 2 bases; unmatched bases: 3. The DNA for the CDR3 is TGTGCCAGCAGTTACTCACAGGGGCCCAACTATGGCTACACCTTC. Translation: CASSYSQGPNYGYTF.

This chain connects TRBV5-6 to TRBJ2-7; possibly TRBD1 for D (8 bases). The germline gives CDR1 SGHDT, CDR2 YYEEEE. V was pared by 4 bases and J by 7 bases, with 15 bases between. The CDR3 loop spans 13 amino acids. This CDR3 reads CASSLYRGGEQYF. CDR3 DNA sequence: TGTGCCAGCAGCCTTTACAGGGGGGGGGAGCAGTACTTC.

The CDR3, as DNA: TGTGCCATCAGCATGGCCCTGAGGAGCGGGAGTAATGAGCAGTTCTTC. Its translation is CAISMALRSGSNEQFF. This sequence joins TRBV10-3 and TRBJ2-1; 8 bases agree with TRBD2. CDR1 is ENHRY and CDR2 is SYGVKD in the germline V gene. The CDR3 has 16 amino acids. V lost 6 bases to trimming and J lost 7 bases; unmatched junction nucleotides: 14.

For the CDR3, the DNA is TGTGCCAGCAGTGCCCCCCGGGATCCCAGTCCCTATCAGCCCCAGCATTTT. Translating gives CASSAPRDPSPYQPQHF. This sequence joins TRBV2 and TRBJ1-5; D unclear. V was pared by 4 bases and J by 5 bases, with 21 bases between. CDR3 length: 17 amino acids. Per germline, CDR1 SNHLY and CDR2 FYNNEI.

The chain joins TRBV19 to TRBJ2-3; D is possibly TRBD1 (7 bases). The CDR3 loop spans 14 amino acids. The V gene lost 0 bases and the J gene lost 8 bases, with 12 bases spanning the gap. Germline CDR1 reads LNHDA; CDR2 reads SQIVND (reference sequence). The CDR3 DNA reads as TGTGCCAGTAGTATAGATACGCAGGGGGGTACGCAGTATTTT. Encoded protein: CASSIDTQGGTQYF.

The chain links TRBV19 to TRBJ1-2, with D perhaps matching TRBD1 (5 bases). Germline V gene lookup returns CDR1 LNHDA and CDR2 SQIVND (reference sequence). The CDR3 sequence is 13 residues long. Between the trimmed V and J ends, which lost 10 bases and 2 bases, there was a span of 14 bases. The CDR3 here is CAIGGSNNYGYTF. The CDR3 DNA reads as TGTGCCATTGGGGGGTCCAACAACTATGGCTACACCTTC.

This chain links TRBV6-1 with TRBJ1-3; TRBD1 agrees at 7 bases. V was clipped by 6 bases and J by 1 base; unmatched bases: 6. This CDR3 has 15 residues. The germline V gene encodes CDR1 MNHNS and CDR2 SASEGT. CDR3 nucleotide sequence: TGTGCCAGCAGCTTCGGGACAGAATCTGGAAACACCATATATTTT. As protein: CASSFGTESGNTIYF.

V and J are TRBV5-1 and TRBJ2-3; 11 bases match TRBD2. The CDR3 is 15 residues long. Germline trimming cut 4 bases from V and 7 bases from J; bases unmatched to any gene: 8. Germline lookup yields CDR1 SGHRS and CDR2 YFSETQ. CDR3 sequence reads: CASSRSGGAPNTQYF. The CDR3 nucleotides are TGCGCCAGCAGCCGTAGCGGGGGGGCCCCAAATACGCAGTATTTT.

The rearrangement joins TRBV6-5 to TRBJ1-1; D is ambiguous. This CDR3 region has 12 residues. Trimming left V 2 bases short and J 6 bases short, with 7 bases between. Germline values: CDR1 MNHEY, CDR2 SVGAGI. The CDR3 reads CASSYEGAEAFF. CDR3 bases: TGTGCCAGCAGTTACGAGGGCGCTGAAGCTTTCTTT.

This chain uses TRBV2 with TRBJ1-4; unclear D gene. Germline values: CDR1 SNHLY, CDR2 FYNNEI. The CDR3 has 13 residues. V lost 8 bases and J 2 bases, leaving 9 bases between the germline ends. CDR3 amino acids: CASGETTNEKLFF. The DNA for the CDR3 is TGTGCCAGCGGGGAGACGACTAATGAAAAACTGTTTTTT.

This clone has only one observation. The CDR3 region is CASSELQGSGIYGYTF. The CDR3 nucleotides read TGTGCCAGCAGTGAACTGCAGGGGTCAGGCATTTATGGCTACACCTTC. The chain links TRBV2 to TRBJ1-2; D perhaps matches TRBD1 (6 bases). The germline V gene encodes CDR1 SNHLY and CDR2 FYNNEI. The CDR3 consists of 16 residues. V was pared by 2 bases and J by 5 bases, with 18 bases between. Supplemented by reference TRBV2 and TRBJ1-2, the full variable domain reads EPEVTQTPSHQVTQMGQEVILRCVPISNHLYFYWYRQILGQKVEFLVSFYNNEISEKSEIFDDQFSVERPDGSNFTLKIRSTKLEDSAMYFCASSELQGSGIYGYTFGSGTRLTVV.

The CDR3 loop reads CASSAYRGTGRLGDTQYF. The CDR3 nucleotides read TGTGCCAGCAGCGCCTACAGAGGGACAGGGCGATTAGGGGATACGCAGTATTTT. The V gene is TRBV7-9, the J gene TRBJ2-3; 9 bases align to TRBD1. The CDR3 is made up of 18 amino acids. V trimming: 5 bases; J trimming: 6 bases; junction bases outside the gene matches: 18. Germline values: CDR1 SEHNR, CDR2 FQNEAQ (reference sequence).

V usage is TRBV7-9 and J usage is TRBJ1-2; 10 bases match TRBD1. The CDR3 runs 14 residues. Germline-derived CDR1 and CDR2 are SEHNR and FQNEAQ (reference sequence). V shed 4 bases and J 3 bases; nucleotides not matched to a gene: 2. In nucleotides, the CDR3 is TGTGCCAGCAGCTCCGGGACAGGGGACTATGGCTACACCTTC. Its translation is CASSSGTGDYGYTF.

The chain carries TRBV12-5 and TRBJ2-3, with 7 nucleotides matching TRBD2. The CDR3 is made up of 12 amino acids. From germline, CDR1 is LGHNT and CDR2 FRNRAP. Unmatched junction bases numbered 4, after V lost 9 bases and J lost 4 bases. This CDR3 reads CASRLAADTQYF. CDR3 DNA: TGTGCTAGCCGACTAGCCGCAGATACGCAGTATTTT.

The V and J genes are TRBV7-9 and TRBJ2-1, with 8 bases identical to TRBD1. V lost 1 base to trimming and J lost 1 base; unmatched junction nucleotides: 0. Germline V gene sequence: CDR1 SEHNR, CDR2 FQNEAQ (reference sequence). The CDR3 has 15 residues. In DNA, the CDR3 is TGTGCCAGCAGCTTAGACAGGGGGTCCTACAATGAGCAGTTCTTC. Translation gives CASSLDRGSYNEQFF. The full variable domain, with the rest looked up from reference TRBV7-9 and TRBJ2-1, is DTGVSQNPRHKITKRGQNVTFRCDPISEHNRLYWYRQTLGQGPEFLTYFQNEAQLEKSRLLSDRFSAERPKGSFSTLEIQRTEQGDSAMYLCASSLDRGSYNEQFFGPGTRLTVL.

This clone turned up a few times. The rearrangement uses TRBV11-3 and TRBJ2-1; TRBD2 aligns across 7 bases. The germline V gene has CDR1 SGHNT and CDR2 YENEEA. The CDR3 covers 16 residues. J gave up 0 bases and V 1 base, and 3 bases lay outside the gene matches. Here the CDR3 reads CASSLVSSGSYNEQFF. The DNA of the CDR3 is TGTGCCAGCAGCTTAGTCTCTAGCGGCTCCTACAATGAGCAGTTCTTC. The full variable domain, with the rest looked up from reference TRBV11-3 and TRBJ2-1, is EAGVVQSPRYKIIEKKQPVAFWCNPISGHNTLYWYLQNLGQGPELLIRYENEEAVDDSQLPKDRFSAERLKGVDSTLKIQPAELGDSAVYLCASSLVSSGSYNEQFFGPGTRLTVL.

About this clone itself: One end of the junction does not line up with germline, which may come from a read error. The chain employs TRBV7-9 and TRBJ1-2; D not resolved. There are 11 residues in the CDR3. Germline CDR1 reads SEHNR; CDR2 reads FQNEAQ (reference sequence). In DNA form, the CDR3 reads TGTTCCAGCAGCGCAGCGGAGGGCTACACCTTC. This sequence encodes CSSSAAEGYTF.

This clone was detected only a few times. The CDR3 DNA reads TGTGCCAGCAGTGAAGATATTAGCGCTTCCAATGAGCAGTTCTTC. Translation: CASSEDISASNEQFF. This chain links TRBV6-1 with TRBJ2-1; D perhaps matches TRBD2 (5 bases). V gave up 1 base and J gave up 6 bases, with 13 bases separating them. Germline V CDR1 and CDR2: MNHNS, SASEGT. CDR3 length: 15 amino acids.

V is TRBV4-1 and J is TRBJ2-3; 15 bases fit TRBD2. V gave up 0 bases and J gave up 0 bases; unmatched junction bases: 7. This CDR3 comprises 20 residues. CDR1 is MGHRA, CDR2 YSYEKL, per germline. Here the CDR3 reads CASSQDKGLAGGTSTDTQYF. CDR3 sequence (DNA): TGCGCCAGCAGCCAAGATAAGGGACTAGCGGGGGGCACTAGCACAGATACGCAGTATTTT.

This clone was seen a handful of times. The chain carries TRBV5-8 and TRBJ1-1; maybe TRBD1 (6 bases). CDR1 is SGHTS, CDR2 YDEGEE, per germline. V was trimmed by 3 bases and J by 5 bases, leaving 17 bases between them. The CDR3 loop spans 15 amino acids. CDR3 in DNA: TGTGCCAGCAGCTCATCCGCCAGGGGAGAGACTGAAGCTTTCTTT. Translation: CASSSSARGETEAFF.